This is a list of T cell receptor beta chains from one sample in a study of blood T cell repertoires in COVID-19. Data came from immunoSEQ multiplex PCR; TCRdb stores just in-frame clones and leaves some out. The sample has more than 110,000 clones; around 82% are singletons. The sequenced sample consisted of PBMCs or T cells enriched from blood (not recorded which). The receptor set was obtained from a woman aged 50 to 65 who had recovered from COVID-19. Both conserved end residues are part of each CDR3. The D gene is left open where the match is weak. Only some rows state a clone size, as once, few, many or a class for expanded clones.

TRBJ1-1	NA	NA	TRBV6-5	TGTGCCAGCAGCCGGGGGACTTTTCGGGGTACTGAAGCTTTCTTT	CASSRGTFRGTEAFF
TRBJ2-2	NA	NA	TRBV6-4	TGTGCCAGCAGTTTCTCACAGGGCCGCGGGGAGCTGTTTTTT	CASSFSQGRGELFF
TRBJ1-6	NA	NA	TRBV7-3	TGTGCCAGCAGCGTTCAGGGATTCGGAAATTCACCCCTCCACTTT	CASSVQGFGNSPLHF
TRBJ1-4	TRBD1	NA	TRBV5-4	TGTGCCAGCAGTTCCACAGGGGGTAATGAAAAACTGTTTTTT	CASSSTGGNEKLFF
TRBJ1-2	TRBD1	NA	TRBV13	TGTGCCAGCCGAGAGGGCAGGGGGATCCTAAACTATGGCTACACCTTC	CASREGRGILNYGYTF
TRBJ2-2	NA	NA	TRBV4-2	TGTGCCAGCAGCCAAGCGGGGGTCGCTGGGGAGCTGTTTTTT	CASSQAGVAGELFF
TRBJ1-1	TRBD1	few	TRBV5-6	TGTGCCAGCAGCTGGGGGACAGGGTGGACTGAAGCTTTCTTT	CASSWGTGWTEAFF
TRBJ1-2	NA	NA	TRBV28	TGTGCCAGCAGTCCTCTATCATATGGCTACACCTTC	CASSPLSYGYTF
TRBJ1-2	NA	few	TRBV29-1	TGCAGCGTTGATCGCTATGGCTACACCTTC	CSVDRYGYTF
TRBJ2-1	TRBD1	NA	TRBV19	TGTGCCAGTAGTATAGGAGACAGGGTCGAGCAGTTCTTC	CASSIGDRVEQFF
TRBJ1-3	NA	NA	TRBV3-1/TRBV3-2	TGTGCCAGCAGCCAAGATTCTGGGAGCGGAAACACCATATATTTT	CASSQDSGSGNTIYF
TRBJ1-5	NA	NA	TRBV2	TGTGCCAGCAGTGAGACGGCGGCAGAGAATCAGCCCCAGCATTTT	CASSETAAENQPQHF
TRBJ1-5	TRBD1	NA	TRBV7-8	TGTGCCAGCAGCTTAAGCTGGACAGGGGGCAGTCAGCCCCAGCATTTT	CASSLSWTGGSQPQHF
TRBJ1-5	NA	NA	TRBV6-4	TGTGCCAGCAGTCGGGAATCCAATCAGCCCCAGCATTTT	CASSRESNQPQHF
TRBJ2-7	NA	NA	TRBV5-4	TGTGCCAGCAGCTTGTGGCAGGGAGCGGGTGAGCAGTACTTC	CASSLWQGAGEQYF
TRBJ1-2	NA	NA	TRBV6-2/TRBV6-3	TGTGCCAGCAGTTACTCACAGGGCGAATACGACTATGGCTACACCTTC	CASSYSQGEYDYGYTF
TRBJ1-2	NA	NA	TRBV4-1	TGCGCCAGCAGCCTTGACCCGGGAGCGGGCAATGGCTACACCTTC	CASSLDPGAGNGYTF
TRBJ2-3	TRBD2	few	TRBV29-1	TGCAGCGTTGTACTAGCGGGGCCAAGCACAGATACGCAGTATTTT	CSVVLAGPSTDTQYF
TRBJ2-2	NA	NA	TRBV27	TGTGCCAGCAGTTTGGAGGGGCACGGGGAGCTGTTTTTT	CASSLEGHGELFF
TRBJ1-1	NA	NA	TRBV19	TGTGCCAGTACCCTCGAAGGAGGCCCCACTGAAGCTTTCTTT	CASTLEGGPTEAFF
TRBJ1-6	TRBD1	NA	TRBV3-1/TRBV3-2	TGTGCCAGCAGCCCTCGACAGGGTCTTAATTCACCCCTCCACTTT	CASSPRQGLNSPLHF
TRBJ1-1	NA	NA	TRBV5-1	TGCGCCAGCAGCTTGGTTCCGGTGAACACTGAAGCTTTCTTT	CASSLVPVNTEAFF
TRBJ1-2	NA	NA	TRBV12-3/TRBV12-4	TGTGCCAGCAGTTTGGGAGGGCTTTATGGCTACACCTTC	CASSLGGLYGYTF
TRBJ2-7	NA	NA	TRBV14	TGTGCCAGCAGCTTCTATGACATCGCCTACGAGCAGTACTTC	CASSFYDIAYEQYF
TRBJ1-6	NA	NA	TRBV5-1	TGCGCCAGCAGCTTGGAGAGAAATTCACCCCTCCACTTT	CASSLERNSPLHF
TRBJ1-2	NA	few	TRBV12-3/TRBV12-4	TGTGCCAGCAGTCCCCCGGGGGGGTATGGCTACACCTTC	CASSPPGGYGYTF
TRBJ1-3	TRBD1	NA	TRBV9	TGTGCCAGCAGCGTAGCACAGGGGGGAACTGGAAACACCATATATTTT	CASSVAQGGTGNTIYF
TRBJ1-2	NA	NA	TRBV5-4	TGTGCCAGCAGCGAGAAAACAGGGTTAGACTATGGCTACACCTTC	CASSEKTGLDYGYTF
TRBJ2-1	NA	NA	TRBV5-1	TGCGCCAGCAGCCTAGCTCAGGGGACCTTCTACAATGAGCAGTTCTTC	CASSLAQGTFYNEQFF
TRBJ2-1	NA	NA	TRBV10-3	TGTGCCATCAGTGACAGGTCCAATGAGCAGTTCTTC	CAISDRSNEQFF
TRBJ1-4	NA	NA	TRBV7-9	TGTGCCAGCAGCACACAGGGCGGCGAAAAACTGTTTTTT	CASSTQGGEKLFF
TRBJ1-2	NA	NA	TRBV7-2	TGTGCCAGCAGTATACAGGGCTATGGCTACACCTTC	CASSIQGYGYTF
TRBJ2-2	NA	NA	TRBV7-3	TGTGCCAGCAGCTTACTCCGCGGGGAGCTGTTTTTT	CASSLLRGELFF
TRBJ2-1	NA	NA	TRBV19	TGTGCCAGTAGTATAGTTTCCAGGGTGATGGACAATGAGCAGTTCTTC	CASSIVSRVMDNEQFF
TRBJ1-5	NA	NA	TRBV10-2	TGCGCCAGCAGCGCACAGCGCAATCAGCCCCAGCATTTT	CASSAQRNQPQHF
TRBJ1-3	NA	NA	TRBV10-3	TGTGCCATCAGTGAGTTTTTGCCAGGGTTCGGAAACACCATATATTTT	CAISEFLPGFGNTIYF
TRBJ1-2	NA	NA	TRBV21-1	TGTGCCAGCAGCAAAGCGCTGCCCGGGTGCTATGGCTACACCTTC	CASSKALPGCYGYTF
TRBJ1-5	NA	NA	TRBV28	TGTGCCAGCAAGAACGAAAGGAGCCAGCCCCAGCATTTT	CASKNERSQPQHF
TRBJ2-5	NA	NA	TRBV2	TGTGCCAGCAGGGGTGACAGCAGTCAAGAGACCCAGTACTTC	CASRGDSSQETQYF
TRBJ1-1	TRBD1	NA	TRBV18	TGTGCCAGCTCACGGGACAGCCCCAACATGAACACTGAAGCTTTCTTT	CASSRDSPNMNTEAFF
TRBJ2-1	TRBD1	NA	TRBV4-1	TGCGCCAGCAGCCAAGGGACAGGGTACAATGAGCAGTTCTTC	CASSQGTGYNEQFF
TRBJ2-1	NA	NA	TRBV5-1	TGCGCCAGCAGCTTGGCCAGCAGGACAGACAACAATGAGCAGTTCTTC	CASSLASRTDNNEQFF
TRBJ2-1	TRBD1	NA	TRBV2	TGTGCCAGCAGCGGCGGACAGGGATACAATGAGCAGTTCTTC	CASSGGQGYNEQFF
TRBJ2-7	NA	NA	TRBV20-1	TGCAGTGCTAGTACTAGCTACGAGCAGTACTTC	CSASTSYEQYF
TRBJ1-2	NA	NA	TRBV9	TGTGCCAGCAGCGTAGAAATCAGCAAAGGAGGAGGCTACACCTTC	CASSVEISKGGGYTF
TRBJ1-3	NA	NA	TRBV2	TGTGCCAGCAAGGTTAACCGGAACGTGAGGGAAGGGCCTACTGGAAACACCATATATTTT	CASKVNRNVREGPTGNTIYF
TRBJ2-1	NA	NA	TRBV2	TGTGCCAGCAGTGAATATGGAGACAGGTTTCCCAATGAGCAGTTCTTC	CASSEYGDRFPNEQFF